One TCR beta chain is described in this entry. Trimming stripped 1 base from V and 6 bases from J, with 18 bases between. Germline CDR1 is MNHNS and CDR2 is SASEGT. CDR3 length: 17 residues. This sample is drawn from a study of blood T cell repertoires in COVID-19. Study summary: Sites in the United States, Italy and Spain provided acute and convalescent COVID-19 samples. From T cells, B-cell-depleted T cells, or PBMCs came the material, which was cDNA or gDNA.

Original processing notes: Estimates of nucleated cell counts were drawn from the amplification of reference gene primers. Sequencing used immunoSEQ multiplex PCR; TCRdb keeps in-frame clones, though not all of them. V, J and clone size are taken as reported in that table, and D and trimming were inferred from the DNA itself. This table has 120,000 to 150,000 clones, around 79% appearing once. Sequencing was carried out using peripheral blood. This receptor was identified in a man aged 60 to 75 with acute or convalescent COVID-19. The chain employs TRBV6-1 and TRBJ2-2; possible D gene TRBD2, 5 bases. This chain's CDR3 is CASSEEERRGPSGELFF. The CDR3 bases are TGTGCCAGCAGTGAAGAGGAGAGGAGAGGGCCGTCCGGGGAGCTGTTTTTT.